Below, 27 T cell receptor beta chains from the same sample are listed, as sequenced in a study of control samples from healthy donors and cancer patients. Assay: immunoSEQ multiplex PCR; the TCRdb copy retains only in-frame clones and omits some. Of about 59,000 clones in the sample, under 95% are singletons; the top ten hold 1.5% to 2%. Specimen: PBMCs. All receptors come from a man aged 40-49 years with colorectal cancer.

The chain carries TRBV24-1 and TRBJ2-7; D call uncertain. V was clipped by 11 bases and J by 2 bases, with 18 bases between them. The CDR3 runs to 14 residues. Looked up from germline, CDR1 is KGHDR and CDR2 is SFDVKD. The CDR3 nucleotides are TGTGCCAAAAAAATTGACCCGTGGGCCTACGAGCAGTACTTC. As protein: CAKKIDPWAYEQYF.

The chain employs TRBV19 and TRBJ1-1; D perhaps matches TRBD1 (5 bases). CDR1 and CDR2 from the germline V gene are LNHDA and SQIVND (reference sequence). This CDR3 is built from 14 residues. V lost 5 bases to trimming and J lost 4 bases, with 14 bases between them. The CDR3: CASSQSGRRTEAFF. Written as DNA, the CDR3 is TGTGCCAGTAGTCAGTCAGGGCGGCGCACTGAAGCTTTCTTT.

The chain uses TRBV10-2 and TRBJ2-5, with TRBD2 identical over 8 bases. The V and J ends lost 6 bases and 3 bases, in that order; junction bases with no gene match: 6. CDR3 length equals 14 residues. Germline CDR1 WSHSY, CDR2 SAAADI. CDR3 sequence (DNA): TGCGCCAGCAGATATAGCGGGGCGAAAGAGACCCAGTACTTC. It is translated as CASRYSGAKETQYF.

This clone was counted between two and nine times. The same CDR3 also results from other DNA sequences found in this sample. The rearrangement joins TRBV19 to TRBJ2-3; TRBD1 matches 7 bases. Germline V gene data show CDR1 as LNHDA and CDR2 as SQIVND (reference sequence). The CDR3 loop spans 15 amino acids. V was pared by 5 bases and J by 5 bases, with 10 bases of the junction left unmatched. The CDR3 loop reads CASSPRAGGLDTQYF. DNA for the CDR3: TGTGCCAGTAGTCCTCGGGCAGGGGGATTAGATACGCAGTATTTT.

CDR3 coding DNA: TGTGCCAGCTCACCTCTGGGACAGGGGAACACTGAAGCTTTCTTT. It translates to CASSPLGQGNTEAFF. The V call is TRBV18, the J call TRBJ1-1, with TRBD1 matching over 9 bases. Germline lookup yields CDR1 KGHSH and CDR2 LQKENI. With 3 bases clipped from V and 1 base from J, the junction kept 3 bases outside the gene matches. The CDR3 length is 15 residues. The full variable domain, completed using reference TRBV18 and TRBJ1-1, is NAGVMQNPRHLVRRRGQEARLRCSPMKGHSHVYWYRQLPEEGLKFMVYLQKENIIDESGMPKERFSAEFPKEGPSILRIQQVVRGDSAAYFCASSPLGQGNTEAFFGQGTRLTVV.

This chain uses TRBV4-1 with TRBJ1-4, with D perhaps matching TRBD1 (6 bases). The CDR3 has 13 amino acids. Germline lookup yields CDR1 MGHRA and CDR2 YSYEKL. V lost 5 bases, J lost 8 bases, and 12 bases lay in between. The CDR3 DNA reads TGCGCCAGCAGCACTAGACAGGTGGAAAAACTGTTTTTT. Protein: CASSTRQVEKLFF.

V is TRBV7-2 and J is TRBJ2-5, with 9 bases identical to TRBD2. CDR3 size: 14 residues. CDR1 SGHTA and CDR2 FQGNSA come from the germline V gene. Trimming removed 6 bases from V and 5 bases from J; junction bases left unmatched: 7. CDR3 protein: CASSYSGGAETQYF. In DNA form, the CDR3 reads TGTGCCAGCAGTTATAGCGGGGGCGCTGAGACCCAGTACTTC.

The V call is TRBV29-1, the J call TRBJ1-1, with TRBD1 identical over 7 bases. This CDR3 has 13 amino acids. V trimming: 3 bases; J trimming: 2 bases; junction bases outside the gene matches: 3. CDR1 is SQVTM and CDR2 is ANQGSEA in the germline V gene. CDR3 sequence reads: CSVDGTDNTEAFF. CDR3 in DNA: TGCAGCGTTGATGGGACAGATAACACTGAAGCTTTCTTT.

This rearrangement joins TRBV2 to TRBJ2-5; TRBD1 matches 8 bases. The germline gives CDR1 SNHLY, CDR2 FYNNEI. Germline trimming cut 4 bases from V and 4 bases from J; bases unmatched to any gene: 5. The CDR3 length is 14 residues. In nucleotides, the CDR3 is TGTGCCAGCAGTGTGGACAGGGCGGGAGAGACCCAGTACTTC. This translates into CASSVDRAGETQYF.

The rearrangement links TRBV20-1 to TRBJ2-7, with TRBD2 matching 7 bases. There are 13 residues in the CDR3. Per germline, CDR1 DFQATT and CDR2 SNEGSKA (reference sequence). After removal of 3 bases from V and 4 bases from J, the junction contained 6 bases not matched to a gene. The CDR3 sequence: CSASTAGRYEQYF. The CDR3 coding sequence is TGCAGTGCTAGTACAGCGGGGCGGTACGAGCAGTACTTC.

The chain links TRBV24-1 to TRBJ1-2, with 7 bases identical to TRBD1. The CDR3 runs 15 residues. CDR1 and CDR2 (germline): KGHDR, SFDVKD. V trimming: 2 bases; J trimming: 7 bases; junction bases outside the gene matches: 9. CDR3 coding DNA: TGTGCCACCAGTGATTCCCAGGGGGACCGACCTGGCTACACCTTC. Protein product: CATSDSQGDRPGYTF.

The chain links TRBV18 to TRBJ1-3; unclear D gene. Trimming took off 2 bases at V and 0 bases at J, with 11 bases between the two ends. The CDR3 covers 16 residues. Germline-derived CDR1 and CDR2 are KGHSH and LQKENI. CDR3: CASSPNEGSSGNTIYF. The CDR3 bases are TGTGCCAGCTCACCAAACGAGGGCAGCTCTGGAAACACCATATATTTT.

This rearrangement joins TRBV6-5 to TRBJ1-3; TRBD1 aligns across 7 bases. Germline V gives CDR1 MNHEY, CDR2 SVGAGI. V shed 6 bases and J 8 bases; nucleotides not matched to a gene: 10. This CDR3 comprises 14 residues. The chain's CDR3 is CASSQDREGYTIYF. In DNA form, the CDR3 reads TGTGCCAGCAGCCAAGACAGGGAAGGATACACCATATATTTT.

This chain's CDR3 is CSVAEGTEAFF. The CDR3, as DNA: TGCAGCGTTGCAGAGGGTACTGAAGCTTTCTTT. V gene TRBV29-1 combines with J gene TRBJ1-1; D not certain. Germline V lookup: CDR1 SQVTM, CDR2 ANQGSEA. This CDR3 is built from 11 residues. The V and J ends lost 4 bases and 5 bases respectively, with 8 bases between them.

This chain joins TRBV15 and TRBJ2-5; 11 bases are shared with TRBD2. This CDR3 contains 15 residues. CDR1 and CDR2 (germline): LNHNV, YYDKDF (reference sequence). V was clipped by 1 base and J by 4 bases; unmatched bases: 2. This CDR3 is CATSRGGTSGETQYF. The CDR3 coding sequence is TGTGCCACCAGCAGAGGAGGGACTAGCGGAGAGACCCAGTACTTC.

V usage is TRBV6-4 and J usage is TRBJ2-3; 7 bases line up with TRBD1. V shed 2 bases, J shed 4 bases, and the junction held 12 bases outside the gene matches. CDR3 length: 17 residues. Germline CDR1 reads MRHNA; CDR2 reads SNTAGT. The CDR3 bases are TGTGCCAGCAGTGACCCCCGGGACAGTAGGTCCGCAGATACGCAGTATTTT. As protein: CASSDPRDSRSADTQYF.

This chain uses TRBV7-8 with TRBJ1-4; D is ambiguous. This CDR3 comprises 14 residues. Germline CDR1 reads SGHVS; CDR2 reads FQNEAQ. The germline V and J ends were trimmed by 6 bases and 7 bases, with 15 bases remaining between them. The CDR3: CASSLGRIPEKLFF. The DNA for the CDR3 is TGTGCCAGCAGTCTAGGGCGCATTCCTGAAAAACTGTTTTTT.

The chain joins TRBV7-3 to TRBJ2-5; perhaps D is TRBD1 or TRBD2 (5 bases each). CDR3 length: 15 amino acids. From germline, CDR1 is SGHTA and CDR2 FQGTGA. The germline V and J ends were trimmed by 5 bases and 4 bases, with 17 bases remaining between them. CDR3 amino acids: CASSGRDLTGETQYF. The CDR3 nucleotides read TGTGCCAGCAGCGGCCGGGACCTGACGGGAGAGACCCAGTACTTC. The variable domain in full, completed from reference TRBV7-3 and TRBJ2-5, reads GAGVSQTPSNKVTEKGKYVELRCDPISGHTALYWYRQSLGQGPEFLIYFQGTGAADDSGLPNDRFFAVRPEGSVSTLKIQRTERGDSAVYLCASSGRDLTGETQYFGPGTRLLVL.

This clone has just one count. This chain links TRBV7-3 with TRBJ2-5, with D possibly being TRBD1 or TRBD2 (5 bases each). The CDR3 totals 15 residues. With 5 bases removed from V and 5 bases from J, the gap between germline ends came to 18 bases. Germline-derived CDR1 and CDR2 are SGHTA and FQGTGA. The CDR3 reads CASSILGTGPETQYF. The CDR3 DNA reads as TGTGCCAGCAGCATACTAGGGACGGGGCCGGAGACCCAGTACTTC.

The V and J genes are TRBV4-2 and TRBJ2-5; 7 bases align to TRBD1. The germline V gene encodes CDR1 LGHNA and CDR2 YNFKEQ. Unmatched junction bases numbered 2, after V lost 5 bases and J lost 2 bases. The CDR3 sequence is 13 residues long. The CDR3 here is CASSGQEQETQYF. The CDR3 nucleotides are TGTGCCAGCAGCGGACAGGAGCAAGAGACCCAGTACTTC.

The V call is TRBV30, the J call TRBJ1-2; D gene unclear. CDR3 size: 16 residues. In germline, CDR1 is GTSNPN, CDR2 SVGIG (reference sequence). Trimming took 4 bases from V and 5 from J, leaving 23 bases between them. The CDR3 sequence is CAWTGRREGWNYGYTF. The CDR3 nucleotides read TGTGCCTGGACGGGCCGGAGGGAAGGGTGGAATTATGGCTACACCTTC. The whole variable domain, filled in from reference TRBV30 and TRBJ1-2, reads SQTIHQWPATLVQPVGSPLSLECTVEGTSNPNLYWYRQAAGRGLQLLFYSVGIGQISSEVPQNLSASRPQDRQFILSSKKLLLSDSGFYLCAWTGRREGWNYGYTFGSGTRLTVV.

V and J are TRBV27 and TRBJ1-2; the D is unclear. V shed 5 bases and J shed 4 bases, with 14 bases lying between them. The CDR3 is made up of 14 amino acids. CDR1 is MNHEY and CDR2 is SMNVEV in the germline V gene (reference sequence). The CDR3 nucleotides are TGTGCCAGCAGTCTCCGGACGGGAGTCTATGGCTACACCTTC. Translated, it gives CASSLRTGVYGYTF.

The J gene is TRBJ1-1, the V gene TRBV6-6; D is possibly TRBD1 (5 bases). V was shortened by 7 bases and J by 7 bases, with 13 bases between the two germline ends. Germline V gene data show CDR1 as MNHNY and CDR2 as SVGAGI (reference sequence). The CDR3 sequence is 12 residues long. The CDR3 reads CASTGIYNEAFF. The CDR3 bases are TGTGCCAGCACAGGGATTTATAATGAAGCTTTCTTT.

This chain links TRBV3-1 (or the pseudogene TRBV3-2) with TRBJ1-6, with D possibly being TRBD1 (5 bases). With 3 bases removed from V and 6 bases from J, the gap between germline ends came to 12 bases. CDR1 LGHDT and CDR2 YNNKEL come from the germline V gene (reference sequence). This CDR3 contains 15 residues. CDR3 nucleotide sequence: TGTGCCAGCAGCCAGTGGGGGGGTCCTAATTCACCCCTCCACTTT. The encoded protein is CASSQWGGPNSPLHF.

V and J are TRBV10-1 and TRBJ1-5; D is perhaps TRBD1 (6 bases). Deletions cut 7 bases from V and 5 bases from J, with 15 bases between. This CDR3 is built from 14 residues. Germline CDR1 and CDR2: WNHNN and SYGVQD (reference sequence). CDR3 nucleotide sequence: TGCGCCAGCACGGGCGGGGGGGGCTATCAGCCCCAGCATTTT. It yields the protein CASTGGGGYQPQHF.

V and J are TRBV2 and TRBJ1-6; D gene uncertain. Germline V gene sequence: CDR1 SNHLY, CDR2 FYNNEI. The ends were cut back, 2 bases at V and 7 bases at J, with 12 bases in the middle. The CDR3 consists of 15 residues. The CDR3 protein is CASSERGKGNSPLHF. CDR3 in DNA: TGTGCCAGCAGTGAAAGAGGGAAAGGGAATTCACCCCTCCACTTT.

The chain links TRBV9 to TRBJ2-7; 8 bases match TRBD2. Germline CDR1 SGDLS, CDR2 YYNGEE. The CDR3 runs to 14 residues. The V segment lost 3 bases and the J segment 0 bases; nucleotides outside the gene matches: 2. CDR3 DNA: TGTGCCAGCAGCGGCGGGGGGTACTCCTACGAGCAGTACTTC. Encoded protein: CASSGGGYSYEQYF.